This T cell receptor (beta chain) was found in a study of regulatory T cells in long-lasting Graves disease. The table lists this clonotype with many counts. Trimming removed 3 bases from V and 6 bases from J, with 15 bases in between. Germline assignment: CDR1 ENHRY and CDR2 SYGVKD. The CDR3 spans 14 residues. Time point denoted: newly diagnosed GD, antithyroid drugs for less than 3 months. From RNA extracted from PBMCs, the TCR library was made. Through Arm-PCR of CDR3 regions and iRepertoire HTBI primers, TCR beta libraries were built. TCRdb called the multiplex PCR reads again in MiXCR, with one record for every CDR3 protein. The data show about half a million distinct CDR3 sequences, with about 11% seen just once and more than 8% held by the top ten. This sample also appeared in a second study, on T cells in Graves' hyperthyroidism and ophthalmopathy. That report notes: For Graves' hyperthyroidism to be stable, ophthalmopathy could not progress within 18 months.

The sequence was collected from a woman aged 25-40 years with Graves disease. The chain combines TRBV10-3 with TRBJ2-7; possibly TRBD1 or TRBD2 for D (6 bases each). Material: peripheral blood mononuclear cells (PBMCs), obtained at new diagnosis, from a patient treated with antithyroid drugs. CDR3 sequence (DNA): TGTGCCATCAGTGATTGGGGGGCGCGTGGCGAGCAGTACTTC. It is translated as CAISDWGARGEQYF.